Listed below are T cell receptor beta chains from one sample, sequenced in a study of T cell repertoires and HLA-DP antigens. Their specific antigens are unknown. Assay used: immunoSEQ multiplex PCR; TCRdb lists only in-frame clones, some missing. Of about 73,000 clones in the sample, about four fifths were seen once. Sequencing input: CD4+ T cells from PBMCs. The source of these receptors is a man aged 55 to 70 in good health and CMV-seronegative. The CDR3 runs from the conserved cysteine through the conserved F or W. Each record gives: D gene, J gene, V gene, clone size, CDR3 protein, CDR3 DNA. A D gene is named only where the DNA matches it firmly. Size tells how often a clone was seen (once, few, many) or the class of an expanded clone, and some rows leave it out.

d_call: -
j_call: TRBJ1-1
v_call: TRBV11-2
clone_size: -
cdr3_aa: CASVPPGSTEAFF
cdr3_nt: TGTGCCAGCGTACCCCCGGGGAGCACTGAAGCTTTCTTT

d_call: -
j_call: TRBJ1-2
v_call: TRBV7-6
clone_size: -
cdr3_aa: CASSPTGQEGYTF
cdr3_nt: TGTGCCAGCAGCCCAACCGGTCAGGAGGGCTACACCTTC

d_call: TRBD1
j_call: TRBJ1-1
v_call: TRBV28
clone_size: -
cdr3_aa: CASSLWDRGVTEAFF
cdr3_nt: TGTGCCAGCAGTTTATGGGACAGGGGGGTAACTGAAGCTTTCTTT

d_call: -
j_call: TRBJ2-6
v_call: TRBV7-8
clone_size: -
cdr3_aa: CASSLASGANVLTF
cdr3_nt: TGTGCCAGCAGCTTGGCGTCTGGGGCCAACGTCCTGACTTTC

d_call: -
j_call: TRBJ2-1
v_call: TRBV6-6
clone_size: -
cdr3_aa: CASSYSRDSREQFF
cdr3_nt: TGTGCCAGCAGTTACTCCCGGGACTCTCGGGAGCAGTTCTTC

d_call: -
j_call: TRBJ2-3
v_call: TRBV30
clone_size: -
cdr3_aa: CAWSLDTSTDTQYF
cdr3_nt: TGTGCCTGGAGTCTAGACACCAGCACAGATACGCAGTATTTT

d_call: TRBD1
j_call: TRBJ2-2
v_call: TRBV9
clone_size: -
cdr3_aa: CASSTGGRTGELFF
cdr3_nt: TGTGCCAGCAGCACAGGGGGGAGGACCGGGGAGCTGTTTTTT

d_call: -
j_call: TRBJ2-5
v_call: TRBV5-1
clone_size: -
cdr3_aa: CASSYPGQQETQYF
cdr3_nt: TGCGCCAGCAGCTACCCGGGACAACAAGAGACCCAGTACTTC

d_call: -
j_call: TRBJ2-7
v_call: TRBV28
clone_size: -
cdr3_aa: CASSLSFPPEQYF
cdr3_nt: TGTGCCAGCAGTTTATCTTTCCCCCCCGAGCAGTACTTC

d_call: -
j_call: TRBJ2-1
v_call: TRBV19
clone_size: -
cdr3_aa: CASRLPGLSRICFALTYNEQFF
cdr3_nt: TGTGCCAGTAGGCTTCCAGGACTTTCCCGCATTTGCTTTGCTTTAACCTACAATGAGCAGTTCTTC

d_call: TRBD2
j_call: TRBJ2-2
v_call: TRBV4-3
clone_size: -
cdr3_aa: CASSQRVYAGGAANTGELFF
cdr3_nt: TGCGCCAGCAGCCAAAGGGTTTACGCGGGAGGAGCCGCGAACACCGGGGAGCTGTTTTTT

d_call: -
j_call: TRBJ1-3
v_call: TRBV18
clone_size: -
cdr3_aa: CASSSGSGNTIYF
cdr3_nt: TGTGCCAGCTCTTCAGGAAGTGGAAACACCATATATTTT

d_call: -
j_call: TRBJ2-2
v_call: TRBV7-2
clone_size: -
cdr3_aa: CASSLGPTGELFF
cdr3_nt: TGTGCCAGCAGCCTGGGACCCACCGGGGAGCTGTTTTTT

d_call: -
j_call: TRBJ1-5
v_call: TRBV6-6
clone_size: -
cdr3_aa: CASRNRASNQPQHF
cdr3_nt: TGTGCCAGCAGAAACAGGGCCTCGAATCAGCCCCAGCATTTT

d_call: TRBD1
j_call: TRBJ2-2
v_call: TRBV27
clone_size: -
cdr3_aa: CASRAGTGNTGELFF
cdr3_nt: TGTGCCAGCCGAGCCGGGACAGGGAACACCGGGGAGCTGTTTTTT

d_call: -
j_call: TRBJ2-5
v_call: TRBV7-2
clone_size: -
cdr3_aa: CASSLEGARETQYF
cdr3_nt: TGTGCCAGCAGCTTAGAAGGGGCCCGGGAGACCCAGTACTTC

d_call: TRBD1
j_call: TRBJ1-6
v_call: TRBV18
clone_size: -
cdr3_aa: CASSPDRGNSPLHF
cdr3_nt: TGTGCCAGCTCACCGGACAGGGGGAATTCACCCCTCCACTTT

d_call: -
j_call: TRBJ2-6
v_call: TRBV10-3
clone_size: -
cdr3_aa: CAISESKGRATSNVLTF
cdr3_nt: TGTGCCATCAGTGAGTCAAAGGGCAGGGCCACGTCCAACGTCCTGACTTTC

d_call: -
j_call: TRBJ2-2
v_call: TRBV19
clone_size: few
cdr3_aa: CASSIGTHPGELFF
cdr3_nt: TGTGCCAGTAGTATAGGCACCCATCCCGGGGAGCTGTTTTTT

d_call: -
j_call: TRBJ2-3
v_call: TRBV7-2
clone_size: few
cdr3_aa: CASGTRAADTQYF
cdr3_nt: TGTGCCAGCGGGACTCGAGCGGCAGATACGCAGTATTTT

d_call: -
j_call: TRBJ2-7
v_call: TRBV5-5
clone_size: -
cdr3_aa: CASSLLVSSYEQYF
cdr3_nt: TGTGCCAGCAGCTTGTTGGTCAGCTCCTACGAGCAGTACTTC

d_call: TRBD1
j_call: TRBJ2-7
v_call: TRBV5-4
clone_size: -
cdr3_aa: CASSFRGQGAVEQYF
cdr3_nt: TGTGCCAGCAGCTTCCGCGGCCAGGGGGCCGTCGAGCAGTACTTC

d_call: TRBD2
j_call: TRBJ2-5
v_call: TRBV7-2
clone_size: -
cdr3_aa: CASSPGTSGGEETQYF
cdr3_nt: TGTGCCAGCAGCCCGGGGACTAGCGGGGGGGAAGAGACCCAGTACTTC

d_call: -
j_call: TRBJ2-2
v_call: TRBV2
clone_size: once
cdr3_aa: CASSEGGRGNTGELFF
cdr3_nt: TGTGCCAGCAGTGAAGGGGGCAGGGGTAACACCGGGGAGCTGTTTTTT

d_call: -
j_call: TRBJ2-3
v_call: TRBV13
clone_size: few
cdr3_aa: CASSFRPSTDTQYF
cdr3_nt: TGTGCCAGCAGCTTTCGACCTAGCACAGATACGCAGTATTTT

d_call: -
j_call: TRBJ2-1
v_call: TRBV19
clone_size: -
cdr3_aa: CASSQAHNEQFF
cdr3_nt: TGTGCCAGTAGTCAAGCCCACAATGAGCAGTTCTTC

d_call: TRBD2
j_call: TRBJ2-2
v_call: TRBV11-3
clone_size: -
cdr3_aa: CASSFRTSGRAGTGELFF
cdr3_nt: TGTGCCAGCAGCTTTCGGACTAGCGGGAGGGCCGGCACCGGGGAGCTGTTTTTT

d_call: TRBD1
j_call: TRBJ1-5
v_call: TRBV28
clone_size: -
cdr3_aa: CASRGQGVVNQPQHF
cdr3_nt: TGTGCCAGCAGGGGACAGGGTGTGGTAAATCAGCCCCAGCATTTT

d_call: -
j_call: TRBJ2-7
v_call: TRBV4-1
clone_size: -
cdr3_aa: CASSQTDGSLYEQYF
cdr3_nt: TGCGCCAGCAGCCAAACGGACGGATCCCTATACGAGCAGTACTTC

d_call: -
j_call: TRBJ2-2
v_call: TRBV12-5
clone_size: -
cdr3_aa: CASGLDQTGELFF
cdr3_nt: TGTGCTAGTGGTCTGGACCAGACCGGGGAGCTGTTTTTT

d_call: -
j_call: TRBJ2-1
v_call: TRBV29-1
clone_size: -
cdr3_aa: CSVGPGGRNNEQFF
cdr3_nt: TGCAGCGTTGGCCCCGGAGGGCGAAACAATGAGCAGTTCTTC

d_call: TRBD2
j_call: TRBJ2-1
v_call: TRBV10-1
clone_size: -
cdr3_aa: CATRSGGSYNEQFF
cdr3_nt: TGCGCCACGAGGAGCGGGGGGTCCTACAATGAGCAGTTCTTC

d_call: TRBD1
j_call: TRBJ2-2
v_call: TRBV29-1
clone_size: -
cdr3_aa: CSVRGQAATGELFF
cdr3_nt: TGCAGCGTTCGGGGACAGGCCGCCACCGGGGAGCTGTTTTTT

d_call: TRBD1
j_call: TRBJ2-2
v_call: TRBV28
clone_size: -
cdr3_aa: CASSLANYRGSDTGELFF
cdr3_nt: TGTGCCAGCAGTTTAGCAAATTACAGGGGATCGGACACCGGGGAGCTGTTTTTT

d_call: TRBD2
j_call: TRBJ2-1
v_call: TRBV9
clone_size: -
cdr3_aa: CASSVEGGSMDEQFF
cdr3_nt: TGTGCCAGCAGCGTAGAAGGCGGGAGCATGGATGAGCAGTTCTTC

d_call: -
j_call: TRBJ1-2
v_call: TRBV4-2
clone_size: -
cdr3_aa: CASSQARSIPQVYGYTF
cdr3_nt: TGTGCCAGCAGCCAAGCCCGCAGTATCCCGCAGGTCTATGGCTACACCTTC

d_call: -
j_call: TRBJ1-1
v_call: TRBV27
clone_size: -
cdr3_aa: CATAPGRENTEAFF
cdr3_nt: TGTGCCACCGCTCCGGGACGGGAGAACACTGAAGCTTTCTTT

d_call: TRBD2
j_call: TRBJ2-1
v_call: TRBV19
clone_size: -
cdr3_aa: CASSIAHAGGPNEQFF
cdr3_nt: TGTGCCAGTAGTATAGCTCATGCGGGAGGGCCGAATGAGCAGTTCTTC

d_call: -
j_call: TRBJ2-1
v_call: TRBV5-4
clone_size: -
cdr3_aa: CASSFSGHRDNEQFF
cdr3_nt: TGTGCCAGCAGCTTTTCCGGGCACAGAGACAATGAGCAGTTCTTC

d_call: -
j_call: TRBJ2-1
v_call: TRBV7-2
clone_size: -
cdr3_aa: CASSLSGSYNEQFF
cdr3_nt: TGTGCCAGCAGCTTATCGGGCTCCTACAATGAGCAGTTCTTC

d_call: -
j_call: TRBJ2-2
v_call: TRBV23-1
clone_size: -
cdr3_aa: CASSRGSGELFF
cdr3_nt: TGCGCCAGCAGCCGAGGGTCCGGGGAGCTGTTTTTT

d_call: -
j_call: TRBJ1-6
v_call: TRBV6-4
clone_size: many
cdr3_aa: CASSTGTGNSPLHF
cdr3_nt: TGTGCCAGCAGCACCGGGACGGGAAATTCACCCCTCCACTTT

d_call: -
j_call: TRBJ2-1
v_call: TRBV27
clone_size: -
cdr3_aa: CASSQTWGEFNEQFF
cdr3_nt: TGTGCCAGCAGCCAAACCTGGGGTGAGTTCAATGAGCAGTTCTTC

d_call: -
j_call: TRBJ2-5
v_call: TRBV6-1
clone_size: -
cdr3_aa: CASSEPSGSPKETQYF
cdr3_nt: TGTGCCAGCAGTGAACCCTCGGGGAGCCCAAAAGAGACCCAGTACTTC

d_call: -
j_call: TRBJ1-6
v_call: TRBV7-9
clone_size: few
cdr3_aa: CASSSRNNSPLHF
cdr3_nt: TGTGCCAGCAGCTCCCGAAATAATTCACCCCTCCACTTT

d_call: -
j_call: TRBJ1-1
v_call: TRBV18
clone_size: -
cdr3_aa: CASSPQASNTEAFF
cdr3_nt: TGTGCCAGCTCACCACAGGCTTCGAACACTGAAGCTTTCTTT

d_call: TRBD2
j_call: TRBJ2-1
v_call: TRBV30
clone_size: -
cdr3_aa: CAWSASGRASEQFF
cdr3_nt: TGTGCCTGGAGTGCTAGCGGGAGGGCGAGTGAGCAGTTCTTC

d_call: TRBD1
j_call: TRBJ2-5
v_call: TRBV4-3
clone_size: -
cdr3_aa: CASSQDLTGGIEAQYF
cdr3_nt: TGCGCCAGCAGCCAAGATCTGACAGGGGGTATAGAGGCCCAGTACTTC

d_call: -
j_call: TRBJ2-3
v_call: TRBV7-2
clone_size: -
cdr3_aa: CASSLTGSWADTQYF
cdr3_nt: TGTGCCAGCAGCTTAACGGGTAGTTGGGCAGATACGCAGTATTTT

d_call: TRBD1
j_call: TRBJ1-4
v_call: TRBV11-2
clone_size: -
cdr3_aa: CASSQDRGSEKLFF
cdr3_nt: TGTGCCAGCAGCCAAGACAGGGGCAGCGAAAAACTGTTTTTT

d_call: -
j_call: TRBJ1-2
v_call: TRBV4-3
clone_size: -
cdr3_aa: CASSQGPGSNYGYTF
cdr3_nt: TGCGCCAGCAGCCAAGGTCCAGGTTCTAACTATGGCTACACCTTC

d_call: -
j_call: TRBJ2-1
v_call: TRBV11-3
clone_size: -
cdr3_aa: CASSLYSGSSYNEQFF
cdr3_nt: TGTGCCAGCAGCCTCTATTCAGGGAGCTCCTACAATGAGCAGTTCTTC

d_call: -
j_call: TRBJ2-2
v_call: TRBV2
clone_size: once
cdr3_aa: CASRLTGELFF
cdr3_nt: TGTGCCAGCAGACTAACCGGGGAGCTGTTTTTT

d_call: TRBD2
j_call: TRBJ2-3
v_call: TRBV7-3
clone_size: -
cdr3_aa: CASSLMAGVTDTQYF
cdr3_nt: TGTGCCAGCAGCTTAATGGCGGGAGTGACAGATACGCAGTATTTT

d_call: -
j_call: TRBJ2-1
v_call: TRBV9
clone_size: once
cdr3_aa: CASSALPGGHYNEQFF
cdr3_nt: TGTGCCAGCAGCGCGCTCCCGGGCGGGCACTACAATGAGCAGTTCTTC

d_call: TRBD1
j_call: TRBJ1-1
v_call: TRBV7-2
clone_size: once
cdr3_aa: CASRRQGIDTEAFF
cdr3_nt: TGTGCCAGCAGACGACAGGGAATTGACACTGAAGCTTTCTTT

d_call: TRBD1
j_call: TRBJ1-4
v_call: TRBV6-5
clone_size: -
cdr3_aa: CASSSKDRDEKLFF
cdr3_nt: TGTGCCAGCAGTTCCAAGGACAGGGATGAAAAACTGTTTTTT

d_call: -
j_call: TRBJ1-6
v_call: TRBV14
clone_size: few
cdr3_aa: CASSQAGGSYNSPLHF
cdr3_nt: TGTGCCAGCAGCCAAGCTGGGGGCTCCTATAATTCACCCCTCCACTTT

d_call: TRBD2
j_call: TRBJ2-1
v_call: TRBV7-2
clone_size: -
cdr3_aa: CASSSGLAGGPRNEQFF
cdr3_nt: TGTGCCAGCAGCTCGGGACTAGCGGGGGGGCCGAGGAATGAGCAGTTCTTC

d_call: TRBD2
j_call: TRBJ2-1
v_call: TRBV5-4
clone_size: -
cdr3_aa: CASSFRARTSGSEQFF
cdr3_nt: TGTGCCAGCAGCTTTAGGGCGAGGACTAGCGGGAGTGAGCAGTTCTTC